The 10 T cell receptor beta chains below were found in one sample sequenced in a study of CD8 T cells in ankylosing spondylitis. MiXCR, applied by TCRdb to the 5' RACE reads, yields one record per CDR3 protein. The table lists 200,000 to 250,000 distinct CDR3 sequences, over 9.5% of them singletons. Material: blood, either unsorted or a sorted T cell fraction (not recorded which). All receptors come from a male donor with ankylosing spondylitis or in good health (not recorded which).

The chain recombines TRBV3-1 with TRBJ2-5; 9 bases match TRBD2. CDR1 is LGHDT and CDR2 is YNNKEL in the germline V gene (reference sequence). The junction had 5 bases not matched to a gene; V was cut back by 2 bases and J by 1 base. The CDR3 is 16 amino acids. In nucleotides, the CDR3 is TGTGCCAGCAGCCAAAGCGGGGGGCGGCTCCAAGAGACCCAGTACTTC. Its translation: CASSQSGGRLQETQYF.

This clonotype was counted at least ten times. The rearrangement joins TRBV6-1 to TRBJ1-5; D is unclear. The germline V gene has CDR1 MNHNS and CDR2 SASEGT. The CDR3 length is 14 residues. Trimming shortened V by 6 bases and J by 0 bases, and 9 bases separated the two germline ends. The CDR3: CASSPTDSNQPQHF. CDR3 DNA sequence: TGTGCCAGCAGCCCGACGGATAGCAATCAGCCCCAGCATTTT.

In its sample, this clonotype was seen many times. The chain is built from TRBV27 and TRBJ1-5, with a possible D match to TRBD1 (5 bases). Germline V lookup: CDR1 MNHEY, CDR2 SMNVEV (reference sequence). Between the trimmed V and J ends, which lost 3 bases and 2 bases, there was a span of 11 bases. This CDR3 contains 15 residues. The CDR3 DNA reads TGTGCCAGCAGTTTCAATCGGGGGGGCAATCAGCCCCAGCATTTT. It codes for CASSFNRGGNQPQHF.

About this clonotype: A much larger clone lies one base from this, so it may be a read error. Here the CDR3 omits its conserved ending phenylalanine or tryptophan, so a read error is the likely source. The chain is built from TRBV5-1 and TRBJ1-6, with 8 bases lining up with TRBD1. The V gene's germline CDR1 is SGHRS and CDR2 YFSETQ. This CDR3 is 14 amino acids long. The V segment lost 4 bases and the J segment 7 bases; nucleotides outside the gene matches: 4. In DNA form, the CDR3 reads TGCGCCAGCAGCATAGACAGGGGAAATTCACCCCTCCACCTT. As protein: CASSIDRGNSPLHL.

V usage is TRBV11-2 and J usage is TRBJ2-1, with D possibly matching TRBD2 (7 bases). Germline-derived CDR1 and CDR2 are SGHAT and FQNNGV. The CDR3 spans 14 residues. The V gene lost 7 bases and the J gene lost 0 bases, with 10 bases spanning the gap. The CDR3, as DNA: TGTGCCAGCAAGGGGGGGAGCTCCTACAATGAGCAGTTCTTC. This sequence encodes CASKGGSSYNEQFF. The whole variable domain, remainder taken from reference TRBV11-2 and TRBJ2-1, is EAGVAQSPRYKIIEKRQSVAFWCNPISGHATLYWYQQILGQGPKLLIQFQNNGVVDDSQLPKDRFSAERLKGVDSTLKIQPAKLEDSAVYLCASKGGSSYNEQFFGPGTRLTVL.

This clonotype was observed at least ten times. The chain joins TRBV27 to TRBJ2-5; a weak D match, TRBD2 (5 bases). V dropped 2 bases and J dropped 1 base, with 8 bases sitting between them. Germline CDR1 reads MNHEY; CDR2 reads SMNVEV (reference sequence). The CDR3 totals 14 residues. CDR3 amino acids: CASSLGGPQETQYF. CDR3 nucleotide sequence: TGTGCCAGCAGTTTAGGAGGACCCCAAGAGACCCAGTACTTC.

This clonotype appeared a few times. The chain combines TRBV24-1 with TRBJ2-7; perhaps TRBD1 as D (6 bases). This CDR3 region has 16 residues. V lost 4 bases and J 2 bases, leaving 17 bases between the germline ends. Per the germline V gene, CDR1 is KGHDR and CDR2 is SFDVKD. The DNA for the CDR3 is TGTGCCACCAGTGACTCCCTCGACAGGAACCCCTACGAGCAGTACTTC. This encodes CATSDSLDRNPYEQYF.

The CDR3 reads CASSPLTGRDIQYF. The CDR3 nucleotides read TGTGCCAGCAGCCCTTTGACAGGGAGGGACATTCAGTACTTC. The chain recombines TRBV7-9 with TRBJ2-4, with D perhaps matching TRBD1 or TRBD2 (7 bases each). V lost 5 bases and J 8 bases, leaving 16 bases between the germline ends. The CDR3 loop spans 14 amino acids. CDR1 and CDR2 (germline): SEHNR, FQNEAQ (reference sequence).

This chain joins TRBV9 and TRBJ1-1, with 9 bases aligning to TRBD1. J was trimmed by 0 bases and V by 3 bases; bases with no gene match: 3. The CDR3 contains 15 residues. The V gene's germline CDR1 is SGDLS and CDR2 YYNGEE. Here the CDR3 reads CASSGRQGVNTEAFF. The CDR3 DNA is TGTGCCAGCAGCGGAAGACAGGGGGTGAACACTGAAGCTTTCTTT.

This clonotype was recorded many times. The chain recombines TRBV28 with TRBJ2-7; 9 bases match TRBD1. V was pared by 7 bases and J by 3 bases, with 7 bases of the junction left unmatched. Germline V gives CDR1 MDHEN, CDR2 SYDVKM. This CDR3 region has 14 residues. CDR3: CASTQQGAYYEQYF. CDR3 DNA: TGTGCCAGCACTCAACAGGGGGCCTACTACGAGCAGTACTTC. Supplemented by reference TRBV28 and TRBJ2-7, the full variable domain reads DVKVTQSSRYLVKRTGEKVFLECVQDMDHENMFWYRQDPGLGLRLIYFSYDVKMKEKGDIPEGYSVSREKKERFSLILESASTNQTSMYLCASTQQGAYYEQYFGPGTRLTVT.